This T cell receptor (beta chain) originates from a study of Ad26.COV2.S vaccination and SARS-CoV-2 variants. On the study more broadly: Each vaccinee took Ad26.COV2.S intramuscularly, once or twice 56 days apart.

Sequencing was performed with immunoSEQ multiplex PCR; in TCRdb, only in-frame clones are kept and a portion is missing. The sample records about 350,000 clones, around 90% being singletons. This clone has a single count. The germline V gene has CDR1 SGHDN and CDR2 FVKESK. The CDR3 consists of 12 residues. V was cut by 3 bases and J by 1 base, with 4 bases left in between. Indicated treatment: roughly 20 received Ad26.COV2.S at low or high dose, single or two shots; roughly five received placebo; per-sample allocation not given. Collection of samples fell on day 63 after the first vaccine or placebo injection. This vaccine is an Ad26 vector that expresses the Wuhan-strain SARS-CoV-2 spike.

This specimen was peripheral blood, taken in a trial of Ad26.COV2.S vaccine versus placebo. The clonotype was recovered from a person between 18 and 65 years old who received the Ad26.COV2.S COVID-19 vaccine or a placebo. The rearrangement links TRBV14 to TRBJ2-7; no clear D. Written as DNA, the CDR3 is TGTGCCAGCAGCCAGATATCCTACGAGCAGTACTTC. It codes for CASSQISYEQYF.